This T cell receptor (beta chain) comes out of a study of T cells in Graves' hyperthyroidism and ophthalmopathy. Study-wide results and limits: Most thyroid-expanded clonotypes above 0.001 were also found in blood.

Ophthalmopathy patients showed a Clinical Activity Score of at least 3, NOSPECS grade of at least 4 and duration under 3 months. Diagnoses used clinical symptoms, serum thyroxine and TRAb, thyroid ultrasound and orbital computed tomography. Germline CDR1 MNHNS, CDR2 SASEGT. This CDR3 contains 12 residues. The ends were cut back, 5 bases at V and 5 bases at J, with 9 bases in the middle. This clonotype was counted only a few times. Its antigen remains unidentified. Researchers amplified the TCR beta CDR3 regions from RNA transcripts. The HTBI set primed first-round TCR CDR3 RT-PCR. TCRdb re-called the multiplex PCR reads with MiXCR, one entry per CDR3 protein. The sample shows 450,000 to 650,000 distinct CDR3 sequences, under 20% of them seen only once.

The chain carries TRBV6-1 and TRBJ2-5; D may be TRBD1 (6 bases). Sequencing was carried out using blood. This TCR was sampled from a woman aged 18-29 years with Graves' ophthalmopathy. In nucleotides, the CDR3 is TGTGCCAGCAGTACAGGGCGGGAGACCCAGTACTTC. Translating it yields CASSTGRETQYF.